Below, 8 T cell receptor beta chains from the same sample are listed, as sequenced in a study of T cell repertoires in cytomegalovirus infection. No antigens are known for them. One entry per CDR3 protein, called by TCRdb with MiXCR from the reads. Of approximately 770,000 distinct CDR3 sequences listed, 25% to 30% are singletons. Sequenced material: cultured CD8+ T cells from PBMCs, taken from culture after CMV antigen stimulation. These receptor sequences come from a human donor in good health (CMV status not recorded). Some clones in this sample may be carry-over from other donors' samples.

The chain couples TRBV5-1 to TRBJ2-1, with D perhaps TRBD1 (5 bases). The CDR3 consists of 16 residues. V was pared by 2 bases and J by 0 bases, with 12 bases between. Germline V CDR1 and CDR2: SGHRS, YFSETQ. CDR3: CASSFTGLGSYNEQFF. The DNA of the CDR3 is TGCGCCAGCAGCTTTACAGGTCTCGGCTCCTACAATGAGCAGTTCTTC.

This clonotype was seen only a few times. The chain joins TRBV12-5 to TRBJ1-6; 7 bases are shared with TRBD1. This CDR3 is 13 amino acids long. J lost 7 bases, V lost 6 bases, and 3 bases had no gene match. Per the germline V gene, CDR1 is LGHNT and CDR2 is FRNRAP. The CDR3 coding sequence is TGTGCTAGTGGGGGGACAGACAATTCACCCCTCCACTTT. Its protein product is CASGGTDNSPLHF.

The CDR3 sequence is CASSSLYIAVSYNEQFF. The CDR3 nucleotides read TGTGCCAGCAGCAGCTTATATATAGCGGTCTCCTACAATGAGCAGTTCTTC. The V and J genes are TRBV7-9 and TRBJ2-1; the D gene is possibly TRBD2 (6 bases). CDR1 and CDR2 from the germline V gene are SEHNR and FQNEAQ (reference sequence). V was pared by 5 bases and J by 0 bases, with 17 bases between. The CDR3 has 17 residues.

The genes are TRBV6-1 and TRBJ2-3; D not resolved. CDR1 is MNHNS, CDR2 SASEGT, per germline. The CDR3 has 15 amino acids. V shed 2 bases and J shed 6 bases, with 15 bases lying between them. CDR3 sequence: CASSEYSAASDTQYF. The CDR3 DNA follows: TGTGCCAGCAGTGAATATTCGGCGGCCAGCGATACGCAGTATTTT.

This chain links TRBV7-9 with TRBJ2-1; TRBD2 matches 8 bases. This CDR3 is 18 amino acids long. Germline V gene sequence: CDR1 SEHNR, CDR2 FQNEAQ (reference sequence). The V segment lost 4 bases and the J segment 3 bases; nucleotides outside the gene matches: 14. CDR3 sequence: CASSYSTTAGGFYNEQFF. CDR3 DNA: TGTGCCAGCAGCTATTCTACTACGGCGGGGGGTTTCTACAATGAGCAGTTCTTC.

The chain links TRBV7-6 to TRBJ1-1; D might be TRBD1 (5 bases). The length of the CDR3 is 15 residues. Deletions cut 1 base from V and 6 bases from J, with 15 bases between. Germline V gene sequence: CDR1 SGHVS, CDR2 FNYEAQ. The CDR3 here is CASSLGGTGDAEAFF. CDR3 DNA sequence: TGTGCCAGCAGCTTAGGGGGCACTGGGGACGCTGAAGCTTTCTTT.

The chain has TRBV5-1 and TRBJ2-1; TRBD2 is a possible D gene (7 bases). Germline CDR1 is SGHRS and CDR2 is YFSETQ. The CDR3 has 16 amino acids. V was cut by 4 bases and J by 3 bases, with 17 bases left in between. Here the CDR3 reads CASSPVEGGYYNEQFF. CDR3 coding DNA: TGCGCCAGCAGCCCGGTAGAGGGGGGGTACTACAATGAGCAGTTCTTC.

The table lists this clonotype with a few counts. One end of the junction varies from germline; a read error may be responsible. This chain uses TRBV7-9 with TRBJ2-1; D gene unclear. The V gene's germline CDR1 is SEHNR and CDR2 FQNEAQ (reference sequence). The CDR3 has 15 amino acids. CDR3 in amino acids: CASGFPSPNPREEFF. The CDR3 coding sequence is TGTGCCAGCGGCTTCCCGAGTCCCAACCCCCGCGAGGAGTTCTTC. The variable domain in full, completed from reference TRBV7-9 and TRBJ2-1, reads DTGVSQNPRHKITKRGQNVTFRCDPISEHNRLYWYRQTLGQGPEFLTYFQNEAQLEKSRLLSDRFSAERPKGSFSTLEIQRTEQGDSAMYLCASGFPSPNPREEFFGPGTRLTVL.